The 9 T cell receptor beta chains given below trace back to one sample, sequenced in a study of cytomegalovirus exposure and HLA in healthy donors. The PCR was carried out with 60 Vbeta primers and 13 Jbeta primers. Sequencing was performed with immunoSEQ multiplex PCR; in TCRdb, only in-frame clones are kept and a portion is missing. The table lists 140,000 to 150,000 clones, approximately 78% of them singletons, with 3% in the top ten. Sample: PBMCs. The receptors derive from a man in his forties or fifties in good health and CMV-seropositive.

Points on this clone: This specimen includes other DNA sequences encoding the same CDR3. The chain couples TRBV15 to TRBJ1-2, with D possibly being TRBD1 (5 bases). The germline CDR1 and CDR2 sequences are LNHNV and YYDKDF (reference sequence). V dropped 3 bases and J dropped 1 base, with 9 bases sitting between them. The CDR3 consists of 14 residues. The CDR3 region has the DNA TGTGCCACCAGCAGGGGGGGGAGTAACTATGGCTACACCTTC. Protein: CATSRGGSNYGYTF.

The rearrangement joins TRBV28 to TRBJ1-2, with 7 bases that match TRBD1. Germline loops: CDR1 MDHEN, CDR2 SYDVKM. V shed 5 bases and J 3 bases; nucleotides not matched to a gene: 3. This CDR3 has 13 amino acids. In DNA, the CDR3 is TGTGCCAGCAGTCCGACAGGGTACTATGGCTACACCTTC. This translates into CASSPTGYYGYTF.

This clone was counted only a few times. CDR3 coding DNA: TGTGCCATCAGTAGGCGGACAGGGGACAATGAGCAGTTCTTC. Translation: CAISRRTGDNEQFF. The chain is built from TRBV10-3 and TRBJ2-1; the match to TRBD1 covers 9 bases. CDR3 length equals 14 residues. V lost 5 bases to trimming and J lost 5 bases; unmatched junction nucleotides: 4. Germline V CDR1 and CDR2: ENHRY, SYGVKD.

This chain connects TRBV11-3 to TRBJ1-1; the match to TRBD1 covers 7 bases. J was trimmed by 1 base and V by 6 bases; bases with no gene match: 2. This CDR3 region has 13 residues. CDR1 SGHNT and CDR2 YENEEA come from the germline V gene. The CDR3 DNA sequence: TGTGCCAGCAGTCGACAGGGGAACACTGAAGCTTTCTTT. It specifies CASSRQGNTEAFF.

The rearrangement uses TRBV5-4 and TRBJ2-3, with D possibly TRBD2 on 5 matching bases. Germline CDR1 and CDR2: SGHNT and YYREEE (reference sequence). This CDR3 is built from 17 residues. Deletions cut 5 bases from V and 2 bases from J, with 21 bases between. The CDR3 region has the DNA TGTGCCAGCAGAAGCTTGTTTTCCGGGGAATACACAGATACGCAGTATTTT. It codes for CASRSLFSGEYTDTQYF.

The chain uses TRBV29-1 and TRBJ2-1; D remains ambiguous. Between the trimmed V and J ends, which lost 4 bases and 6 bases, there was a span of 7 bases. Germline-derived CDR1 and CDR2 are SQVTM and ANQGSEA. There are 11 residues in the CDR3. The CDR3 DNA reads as TGCAGCGTTGTACGGGTCAATGAGCAGTTCTTC. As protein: CSVVRVNEQFF.

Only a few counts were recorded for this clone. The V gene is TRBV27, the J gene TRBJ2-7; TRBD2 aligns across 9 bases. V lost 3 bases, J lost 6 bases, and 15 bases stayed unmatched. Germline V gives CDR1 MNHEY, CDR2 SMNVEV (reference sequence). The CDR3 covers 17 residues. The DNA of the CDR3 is TGTGCCAGCAGTTTTCCACCCCCGGGACTAGCAGGAAGCGAGCAGTACTTC. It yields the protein CASSFPPPGLAGSEQYF.

In DNA, the CDR3 is TGTGCCAGCAGTCTTGCGCGGGCGGGAGGAATCGGGTCCTACGAGCAGTACTTC. It encodes CASSLARAGGIGSYEQYF. The J gene is TRBJ2-7, the V gene TRBV7-9; 8 bases are a match to TRBD2. This CDR3 is 18 amino acids long. J was trimmed by 1 base and V by 6 bases; bases with no gene match: 17. CDR1 and CDR2 (germline): SEHNR, FQNEAQ (reference sequence).

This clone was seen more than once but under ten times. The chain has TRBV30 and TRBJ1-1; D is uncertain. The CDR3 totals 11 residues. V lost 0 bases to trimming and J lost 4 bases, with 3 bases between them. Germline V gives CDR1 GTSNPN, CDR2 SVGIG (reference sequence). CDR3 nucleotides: TGTGCCTGGAGTGTCGGCACTGAAGCTTTCTTT. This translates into CAWSVGTEAFF.